This T cell receptor (beta chain) was recovered during a study of technical replicates of blood from a handful of donors. This CDR3 comprises 14 residues. Per germline, CDR1 SGHTA and CDR2 FQGNSA. V lost 4 bases and J lost 0; bases outside the gene matches: 2. The repertoire was sequenced with immunoSEQ multiplex PCR; TCRdb's copy has only in-frame clones and lacks some. The sample holds about 88,000 clones; about 90% are singletons and the top ten take roughly 0.26%. Sequenced sample: T cells isolated from PBMCs. V gene TRBV7-2 combines with J gene TRBJ2-7, with TRBD1 matching 8 bases. The sequence derives from a human donor in good health. The CDR3 loop is CASSWTGSSYEQYF. In DNA form, the CDR3 reads TGTGCCAGCAGCTGGACAGGGAGCTCCTACGAGCAGTACTTC.